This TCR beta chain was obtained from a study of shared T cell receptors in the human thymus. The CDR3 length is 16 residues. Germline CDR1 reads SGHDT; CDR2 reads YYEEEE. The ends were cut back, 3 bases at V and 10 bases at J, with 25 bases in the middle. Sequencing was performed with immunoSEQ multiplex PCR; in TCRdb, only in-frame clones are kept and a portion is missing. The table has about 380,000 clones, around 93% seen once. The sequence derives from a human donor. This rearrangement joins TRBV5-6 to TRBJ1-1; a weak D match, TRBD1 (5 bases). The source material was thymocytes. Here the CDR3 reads CASSYNADSGSFGAFF. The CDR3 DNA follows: TGTGCCAGCAGCTACAACGCCGACAGTGGGTCGTTTGGAGCTTTCTTT.